This passage covers 32 T cell receptor beta chains from one sample sequenced in a study of cytomegalovirus exposure and HLA in healthy donors. Some clones are missing from TCRdb's copy, which holds only in-frame ones; the method was immunoSEQ multiplex PCR. Among 200,000 to 250,000 clones listed, approximately 83% were seen once. Source material: PBMCs. These receptors all stem from a woman in her 30s in good health and CMV-seropositive.

This chain links TRBV6-5 with TRBJ2-1; D gene unclear. Trimming removed 7 bases from V and 4 bases from J, with 11 bases in between. This CDR3 comprises 13 residues. CDR1 is MNHEY, CDR2 SVGAGI, per germline. The CDR3 sequence is CASNSIRYNEQFF. The DNA of the CDR3 is TGTGCCAGCAACAGTATTAGGTACAATGAGCAGTTCTTC.

The chain couples TRBV27 to TRBJ2-3; no clear D gene. Trimming took 4 bases from V and 6 from J, leaving 11 bases between them. CDR1 is MNHEY and CDR2 is SMNVEV in the germline V gene (reference sequence). This CDR3 region has 13 residues. CDR3 protein: CASSSSPRDTQYF. The DNA of the CDR3 is TGTGCCAGCAGTTCCTCCCCACGCGATACGCAGTATTTT.

This chain connects TRBV5-8 to TRBJ1-5; a possible D gene is TRBD1 (5 bases). Germline loops: CDR1 SGHTS, CDR2 YDEGEE. This CDR3 has 17 residues. Trimming shortened V by 3 bases and J by 0 bases, and 16 bases separated the two germline ends. CDR3 sequence reads: CASSSQFDSYSNQPQHF. CDR3 DNA sequence: TGTGCCAGCAGCTCCCAGTTCGACAGTTATAGCAATCAGCCCCAGCATTTT.

Written as DNA, the CDR3 is TGTGCCAGTAGTACTTGGACAGGGGGGGCCTATGACTACGAGCAGTACTTC. It translates to CASSTWTGGAYDYEQYF. The chain combines TRBV19 with TRBJ2-7; 10 nucleotides agree with TRBD1. There are 17 residues in the CDR3. With V trimmed by 4 bases and J by 3 bases, 12 bases remained unmatched. Looked up from germline, CDR1 is LNHDA and CDR2 is SQIVND (reference sequence).

The genes are TRBV6-5 and TRBJ1-2; D uncertain. Germline V lookup: CDR1 MNHEY, CDR2 SVGAGI. With 0 bases removed from V and 2 bases from J, the gap between germline ends came to 7 bases. This CDR3 has 14 residues. CDR3 sequence (DNA): TGTGCCAGCAGTTACTCGATCAGCAACTATGGCTACACCTTC. Amino acid sequence: CASSYSISNYGYTF.

A single count supports this clone. This chain uses TRBV2 with TRBJ1-1, with 10 bases lining up with TRBD1. Losses at the gene ends were 4 bases for V and 13 bases for J; bases not matched to a gene: 9. This CDR3 comprises 13 residues. Germline-derived CDR1 and CDR2 are SNHLY and FYNNEI. The CDR3 DNA follows: TGTGCCAGCAGTGTCGAGGGGACAGGGGACGTTTTCTTT. Its protein is CASSVEGTGDVFF.

The rearrangement links TRBV10-1 to TRBJ2-7; the match to TRBD1 covers 11 bases. There are 13 residues in the CDR3. Germline V gene sequence: CDR1 WNHNN, CDR2 SYGVQD (reference sequence). J was trimmed by 6 bases and V by 8 bases; bases with no gene match: 6. CDR3 sequence (DNA): TGCGCCAGCGGCGGACAGGGGGCGGGCGAGCAGTACTTC. Encoded protein: CASGGQGAGEQYF.

This clone has ten or more counts. The chain links TRBV11-2 to TRBJ2-2; perhaps TRBD1 as D (6 bases). Per germline, CDR1 SGHAT and CDR2 FQNNGV. V lost 4 bases and J 2 bases, leaving 14 bases between the germline ends. The CDR3 is made up of 16 amino acids. CDR3 loop: CASSSKGTSNTGELFF. In DNA, the CDR3 is TGTGCCAGCAGCTCGAAGGGGACATCTAACACCGGGGAGCTGTTTTTT.

The chain has TRBV5-4 and TRBJ2-6, with 9 positions matching TRBD1. With 4 bases clipped from V and 2 bases from J, the junction kept 10 bases outside the gene matches. The CDR3 length is 18 residues. The germline CDR1 and CDR2 sequences are SGHNT and YYREEE (reference sequence). The DNA for the CDR3 is TGTGCCAGCAGCACCGAGAAACAGGGGGCAGCTGGGGCCAACGTCCTGACTTTC. Translating it yields CASSTEKQGAAGANVLTF. The whole variable domain, remainder taken from reference TRBV5-4 and TRBJ2-6, is ETGVTQSPTHLIKTRGQQVTLRCSSQSGHNTVSWYQQALGQGPQFIFQYYREEENGRGNFPPRFSGLQFPNYSSELNVNALELDDSALYLCASSTEKQGAAGANVLTFGAGSRLTVL.

This rearrangement joins TRBV25-1 to TRBJ2-7; maybe TRBD2 (6 bases). The CDR3 sequence is 14 residues long. V shed 0 bases and J shed 4 bases, with 10 bases lying between them. In germline, CDR1 is MGHDK, CDR2 SYGVNS. For the CDR3, the DNA is TGTGCCAGCAGTGAATACTACGGGAGTTACGAGCAGTACTTC. Translation gives CASSEYYGSYEQYF.

V and J are TRBV7-9 and TRBJ2-2; 9 nucleotides agree with TRBD1. Germline-derived CDR1 and CDR2 are SEHNR and FQNEAQ (reference sequence). Trimming took 7 bases from V and 5 from J; bases not matched to a gene: 8. There are 15 residues in the CDR3. Here the CDR3 reads CASIHHRGRTGELFF. CDR3 DNA: TGTGCCAGCATCCATCACAGGGGGCGAACCGGGGAGCTGTTTTTT.

This clone has just one count. The chain joins TRBV6-5 to TRBJ2-5, with D perhaps TRBD1 (5 bases). The CDR3 contains 13 residues. The germline V and J ends were trimmed by 6 bases and 9 bases, with 17 bases remaining between them. Per germline, CDR1 MNHEY and CDR2 SVGAGI. The CDR3 protein is CASRLDPPGSQYF. Written as DNA, the CDR3 is TGTGCCAGCAGGCTGGACCCCCCAGGGTCCCAGTACTTC.

The chain employs TRBV29-1 and TRBJ2-1; D not resolved. Germline V lookup: CDR1 SQVTM, CDR2 ANQGSEA. The V and J ends lost 2 bases and 3 bases respectively, with 8 bases between them. This CDR3 spans 13 amino acids. CDR3 sequence (DNA): TGCAGCGTTGAACAACTAAGCTACAATGAGCAGTTCTTC. Translating gives CSVEQLSYNEQFF.

Only a few counts were recorded for this clone. The chain combines TRBV4-1 with TRBJ1-5; weak D call: TRBD1 (6 bases). This CDR3 is 15 amino acids long. Trimming removed 0 bases from V and 1 base from J, with 7 bases in between. Germline lookup yields CDR1 MGHRA and CDR2 YSYEKL. The CDR3: CASSQDTGSNQPQHF. CDR3 sequence (DNA): TGCGCCAGCAGCCAAGATACAGGGAGCAATCAGCCCCAGCATTTT.

The chain carries TRBV4-3 and TRBJ2-7; 7 positions agree with TRBD1. Per the germline V gene, CDR1 is LGHNA and CDR2 is YSLEER. With 4 bases clipped from V and 0 bases from J, the junction kept 6 bases outside the gene matches. CDR3 length: 15 residues. DNA for the CDR3: TGCGCCAGCAGCCTAACTACAGGGGTCTCCTACGAGCAGTACTTC. Amino acids: CASSLTTGVSYEQYF.

V and J are TRBV15 and TRBJ2-1; D ambiguous. The germline V and J ends were trimmed by 0 bases and 5 bases, with 14 bases remaining between them. The CDR3 extends over 16 amino acids. The germline V gene has CDR1 LNHNV and CDR2 YYDKDF (reference sequence). In DNA, the CDR3 is TGTGCCACCAGCAGAGATGTTGCCATAACGAACAATGAGCAGTTCTTC. Its protein product is CATSRDVAITNNEQFF.

This chain connects TRBV19 to TRBJ2-5; perhaps TRBD1 as D (6 bases). Germline V gene sequence: CDR1 LNHDA, CDR2 SQIVND (reference sequence). The CDR3 sequence is 13 residues long. With 7 bases removed from V and 5 bases from J, the gap between germline ends came to 14 bases. The CDR3 spells CASNEQGAETQYF. The CDR3 DNA sequence: TGTGCCAGTAACGAACAGGGTGCGGAGACCCAGTACTTC.

The chain employs TRBV19 and TRBJ2-7; unclear D gene. This CDR3 contains 12 residues. The V end lost 10 bases, the J end lost 2 bases, and 12 bases lay between the germline ends. Germline V gives CDR1 LNHDA, CDR2 SQIVND (reference sequence). In DNA form, the CDR3 reads TGTGCCATCTCCCGGGCCACCTACGAGCAGTACTTC. This translates into CAISRATYEQYF.

The rearrangement links TRBV27 to TRBJ2-5; no firm D call. Germline V gene sequence: CDR1 MNHEY, CDR2 SMNVEV (reference sequence). Trimming removed 4 bases at V and 4 bases at J, with 10 bases between. The CDR3 consists of 13 residues. As DNA, the CDR3 is TGTGCCAGCAGTTCAAGACGCCGAGAGACCCAGTACTTC. It encodes CASSSRRRETQYF.

The table lists this clone with a count of one. The chain employs TRBV19 and TRBJ2-1; no clear D gene. Trimming took off 3 bases at V and 0 bases at J, with 15 bases between the two ends. This CDR3 has 17 amino acids. Germline V gene data show CDR1 as LNHDA and CDR2 as SQIVND (reference sequence). DNA of the CDR3: TGTGCCAGTAGTATCAGGTCGGGCAGTAGCTCCTACAATGAGCAGTTCTTC. As protein: CASSIRSGSSSYNEQFF.

The rearrangement uses TRBV2 and TRBJ2-1, with TRBD1 matching over 7 bases. The CDR3 loop spans 14 amino acids. Trimming took 5 bases from V and 9 from J; bases not matched to a gene: 10. Germline values: CDR1 SNHLY, CDR2 FYNNEI. The CDR3 sequence is CASSSLRGTGEQFF. CDR3 coding DNA: TGTGCCAGCAGTTCTCTCAGGGGGACGGGTGAGCAGTTCTTC.

This clone was seen more than once but under ten times. The V and J genes are TRBV5-1 and TRBJ1-1; 10 bases are shared with TRBD1. J gave up 1 base and V 4 bases, and 4 bases lay outside the gene matches. Germline CDR1 is SGHRS and CDR2 is YFSETQ. The CDR3 has 15 residues. CDR3 in amino acids: CASSGTGEGNTEAFF. The CDR3 coding sequence is TGCGCCAGCAGCGGGACAGGGGAAGGGAACACTGAAGCTTTCTTT.

Here the CDR3 DNA reads TGTGCCAGCTCACCACCGGGACTAGTTTACGCTGAGCAGTTCTTC. It specifies CASSPPGLVYAEQFF. The chain joins TRBV18 to TRBJ2-1, with TRBD2 identical over 8 bases. J gave up 9 bases and V 0 bases, and 7 bases lay outside the gene matches. CDR1 is KGHSH and CDR2 is LQKENI in the germline V gene. This CDR3 has 15 amino acids.

The V gene is TRBV27, the J gene TRBJ1-1, with a weak D call TRBD1 (6 bases). The length of the CDR3 is 16 residues. The V end was cut by 4 bases, the J end by 6 bases, with 21 bases between. CDR1 and CDR2 (germline): MNHEY, SMNVEV (reference sequence). The CDR3 DNA reads as TGTGCCAGCAGTTCCGGACAGCCGGGGCTAGGGGCTGAAGCTTTCTTT. It yields the protein CASSSGQPGLGAEAFF.

This clone was recorded only once. The J gene is TRBJ1-4, the V gene TRBV30; no definite D call. The CDR3 covers 15 residues. Between the trimmed V and J ends, which lost 0 bases and 8 bases, there was a span of 16 bases. The V gene's germline CDR1 is GTSNPN and CDR2 SVGIG (reference sequence). In nucleotides, the CDR3 is TGTGCCTGGAGTGTAGCGACCCCTCGGATGGAAAAACTGTTTTTT. This encodes CAWSVATPRMEKLFF.

The rearrangement uses TRBV6-1 and TRBJ1-2; 7 bases are a match to TRBD1. Germline CDR1 and CDR2: MNHNS and SASEGT. With V trimmed by 5 bases and J by 3 bases, 3 bases remained unmatched. The CDR3 has 13 amino acids. The CDR3 nucleotides are TGTGCCAGCAGTCCGGGACAGTACTATGGCTACACCTTC. This translates into CASSPGQYYGYTF.

The chain is built from TRBV7-2 and TRBJ2-1; 10 positions agree with TRBD1. The germline V gene encodes CDR1 SGHTA and CDR2 FQGNSA. This CDR3 spans 14 amino acids. The V gene end was trimmed by 4 bases and the J gene end by 13 bases; junction bases not matched to a gene: 10. As DNA, the CDR3 is TGTGCCAGCAGCTCGACCGACAGGGGGCGCGGACAGTTCTTC. Amino acids: CASSSTDRGRGQFF. Full variable domain (missing parts from reference TRBV7-2 and TRBJ2-1): GAGVSQSPSNKVTEKGKDVELRCDPISGHTALYWYRQSLGQGLEFLIYFQGNSAPDKSGLPSDRFSAERTGGSVSTLTIQRTQQEDSAVYLCASSSTDRGRGQFFGPGTRLTVL.

The gene calls are TRBV27 and TRBJ1-2; D may be TRBD1 (6 bases). V lost 0 bases and J 8 bases, leaving 16 bases between the germline ends. The CDR3 extends over 15 amino acids. Per germline, CDR1 MNHEY and CDR2 SMNVEV (reference sequence). The CDR3 loop reads CASSLSTDRIWGYTF. CDR3 DNA sequence: TGTGCCAGCAGTTTATCAACTGACAGGATCTGGGGCTACACCTTC.

A few counts support this clone. The gene calls are TRBV27 and TRBJ1-1, with 7 bases that match TRBD1. V trimming: 5 bases; J trimming: 8 bases; junction bases outside the gene matches: 2. CDR1 MNHEY and CDR2 SMNVEV come from the germline V gene (reference sequence). CDR3 length: 11 residues. In nucleotides, the CDR3 is TGTGCCAGCAGTGGACAGGACGAAGCTTTCTTT. Encoded protein: CASSGQDEAFF.

The V and J genes are TRBV25-1 and TRBJ1-1; 9 bases map to TRBD1. Unmatched junction bases numbered 3, after V lost 4 bases and J lost 3 bases. The V gene's germline CDR1 is MGHDK and CDR2 SYGVNS. The CDR3 extends over 14 amino acids. CDR3 sequence: CASSGGQGDTEAFF. The CDR3, as DNA: TGTGCCAGCAGTGGGGGACAGGGCGACACTGAAGCTTTCTTT.

The CDR3 sequence: CASSGGSLSFGQYF. The CDR3 region has the DNA TGTGCCAGCAGCGGAGGCTCCCTCTCCTTCGGGCAGTACTTC. The chain links TRBV28 to TRBJ2-7; D perhaps matches TRBD2 (5 bases). CDR3 length: 14 amino acids. Between the trimmed V and J ends, which lost 6 bases and 9 bases, there was a span of 21 bases. Germline values: CDR1 MDHEN, CDR2 SYDVKM.

The chain couples TRBV9 to TRBJ2-7; 9 bases are shared with TRBD1. CDR1 and CDR2 (germline): SGDLS, YYNGEE. The CDR3 is 14 amino acids. Trimming cost V 1 base and J 4 bases; bases outside gene matches: 3. The CDR3 region has the DNA TGTGCCAGCAGCGTAAAGGACAGGGGATACGAGCAGTACTTC. Translation gives CASSVKDRGYEQYF.